What follows describes a single T cell receptor beta chain. Its specificity is not known. Germline CDR1 and CDR2: LNHDA and SQIVND (reference sequence). Trimming took 3 bases from V and 1 from J, leaving 12 bases between them. The CDR3 is 15 amino acids. TCRdb keeps only in-frame clones here, not all; method: immunoSEQ multiplex PCR. The sample holds 140,000 to 150,000 clones, roughly 91% seen once. The data originate from a study of T cell responses to AZD1222 COVID-19 vaccine. Study results and caveats: Sampling that yielded the repertoires occurred only after the peak T cell response. Females outnumbered males among donors, who were mostly white British; clonal diversity was possibly underestimated.

The origin of this receptor is an adult in good health. This specimen was peripheral blood, taken on day 0 of AZD1222 vaccination. This chain connects TRBV19 to TRBJ1-2; the D is unclear. CDR3 loop: CASSIGGAYNYGYTF. The CDR3 DNA is TGTGCCAGTAGTATCGGAGGCGCCTATAACTATGGCTACACCTTC.